This T cell receptor (beta chain) was profiled in a study of cytomegalovirus exposure and HLA in healthy donors. Study results and limitations: In an earlier analysis, productive rearrangement rates for most beta V segments clustered near 90% or 30%. It was reported that TCR beta sequences correctly inferred the HLA-A and HLA-B alleles for most subjects.

Sampled while nominally healthy, donors likely had unrecorded immune exposures. With regard to this clone: Its antigen is unknown.

The CDR3 is made up of 16 amino acids. V shed 3 bases and J 7 bases; nucleotides not matched to a gene: 14. The V gene's germline CDR1 is KGHSH and CDR2 LQKENI. The PCR made use of 60 Vbeta and 13 Jbeta primers. Original methodology: Per a later analysis, the number of unique TCR beta chains was about 80 million, of which 9 million to 14 million were shared. Only in-frame clones appear in the TCRdb table, and some are missing; sequencing was by immunoSEQ multiplex PCR. The D gene and trimming were derived from the DNA, and the V and J assignments and clone size from that table. The profile covers some 97,000 clones, with 70% to 80% appearing a single time and around 4% taken by the ten largest.

The chain is built from TRBV18 and TRBJ1-2; 7 bases are a match to TRBD1. The source of this sequence is a female donor in good health and CMV-seropositive. Sequencing was performed on PBMCs. In nucleotides, the CDR3 is TGTGCCAGCTCACCCCGGGACAGTCCGATAGTTGGTGGCTACACCTTC. Residues: CASSPRDSPIVGGYTF.